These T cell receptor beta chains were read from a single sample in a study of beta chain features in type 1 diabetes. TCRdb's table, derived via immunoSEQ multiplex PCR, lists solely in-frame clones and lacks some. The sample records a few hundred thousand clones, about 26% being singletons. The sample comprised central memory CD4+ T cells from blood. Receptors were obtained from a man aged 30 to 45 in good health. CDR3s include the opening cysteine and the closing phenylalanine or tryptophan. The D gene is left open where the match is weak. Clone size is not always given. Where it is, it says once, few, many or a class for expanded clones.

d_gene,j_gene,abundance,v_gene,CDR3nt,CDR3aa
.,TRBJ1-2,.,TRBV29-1,TGCAGCGGCCAGGGGTCCTATGGCTACACCTTC,CSGQGSYGYTF
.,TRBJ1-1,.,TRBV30,TGTGCCTGGAATAAAGGGATGAACACTGAAGCTTTCTTT,CAWNKGMNTEAFF
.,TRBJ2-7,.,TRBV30,TGTGCCGGCCGGGACGGCCCCTACGAGCAGTACTTC,CAGRDGPYEQYF
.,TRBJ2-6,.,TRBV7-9,TGTGCCAGCAGCCCCCTTGGGGCCAACGTCCTGACTTTC,CASSPLGANVLTF
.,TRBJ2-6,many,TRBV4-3,TGCGCCAGCAGCCGCACAGGCAGCTCTGGGGCCAACGTCCTGACTTTC,CASSRTGSSGANVLTF
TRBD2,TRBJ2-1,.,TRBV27,TGTGCCAGCAGGGAGGGCGGGAGAAATGAGCAGTTCTTC,CASREGGRNEQFF
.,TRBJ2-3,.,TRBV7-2,TGTGCCAGCAGCTTACGAGGGCAGGGCCGGAGAGATACGCAGTATTTT,CASSLRGQGRRDTQYF
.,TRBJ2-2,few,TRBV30,TGTGCCTGGAGAATACAGGGAAACGGGGAGCTGTTTTTT,CAWRIQGNGELFF
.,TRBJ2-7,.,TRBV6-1,TGTGCCAGCAGCTCGGCACCCCACTCCTACGAGCAGTACTTC,CASSSAPHSYEQYF
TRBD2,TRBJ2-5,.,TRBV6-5,TGTGCCAGCAGAACCCTAGCGGGGGGCGTTGAGACCCAGTACTTC,CASRTLAGGVETQYF
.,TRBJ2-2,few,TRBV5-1,TGCGCCAGCAGTGATCGGACAGCGAACACCGGGGAGCTGTTTTTT,CASSDRTANTGELFF
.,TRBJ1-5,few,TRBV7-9,TGTGCCAGCAGCTTAGATGCGAGGCCCCAGCATTTT,CASSLDARPQHF
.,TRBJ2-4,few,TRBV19,TGTGCCAGTAGTATAGGTCCATCCAGGGCGGACTTC,CASSIGPSRADF
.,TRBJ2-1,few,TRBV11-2,TGTGCCAGCAGCTTTCAGTACAATGAGCAGTTCTTC,CASSFQYNEQFF
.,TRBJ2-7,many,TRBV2,TGTGCCAGCAGAGACGACAGAGCCTACGAGCAGTACTTC,CASRDDRAYEQYF
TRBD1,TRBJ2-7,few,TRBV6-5,TGTGCCAGCAGTTACTCGACAGGGGTGGATGGCGAGCAGTACTTC,CASSYSTGVDGEQYF
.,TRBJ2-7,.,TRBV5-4,TGTGCCAGCAGCTTGAAGAGGGAGCCATACGAGCAGTACTTC,CASSLKREPYEQYF
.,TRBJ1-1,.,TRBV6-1,TGTGCCAGCAGTGTTGGATGGAAGAACACTGAAGCTTTCTTT,CASSVGWKNTEAFF
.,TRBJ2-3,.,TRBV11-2,TGTGCCAGCAGCTTAGAACAGGAGTGGCAGTATTTT,CASSLEQEWQYF
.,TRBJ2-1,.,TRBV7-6,TGTGCCAGCAGCCCCTCGGGCCAAGGGGCAGGGAAGCAGTTCTTC,CASSPSGQGAGKQFF
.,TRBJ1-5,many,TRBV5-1,TGCGCCAGCAGCTTGGAAGGATTCGCGGGCAATCAGCCCCAGCATTTT,CASSLEGFAGNQPQHF
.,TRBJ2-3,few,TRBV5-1,TGCGCCAGCAGCTTTACAGGTCGCGGGACAGATACGCAGTATTTT,CASSFTGRGTDTQYF